The 14 T cell receptor beta chains listed next were all sequenced from one sample in a study of blood T cell repertoires in COVID-19. Here immunoSEQ multiplex PCR was the method, and the copy in TCRdb shows in-frame clones only, minus some. The table lists about 11,000 clones, 90% of them singletons. Sequencing input: peripheral blood. These receptors all stem from a human donor in a cohort sampled during active COVID-19.

This clone was detected only once. The chain joins TRBV3-1 (or the pseudogene TRBV3-2) to TRBJ1-2; TRBD1 matches 7 bases. Germline CDR1 and CDR2: LGHDT and YNNKEL (reference sequence). The CDR3 totals 17 residues. V was clipped by 2 bases and J by 0 bases; unmatched bases: 9. CDR3 amino acids: CASSQQGGSSSNYGYTF. In nucleotides, the CDR3 is TGTGCCAGCAGCCAACAGGGGGGCTCCTCCTCTAACTATGGCTACACCTTC.

This chain joins TRBV30 and TRBJ2-1, with D possibly matching TRBD1 (6 bases). The CDR3 runs to 12 residues. The V and J ends lost 1 base and 9 bases respectively, with 10 bases between them. The germline CDR1 and CDR2 sequences are GTSNPN and SVGIG (reference sequence). The CDR3 protein is CAWSAQGGEQFF. CDR3 DNA sequence: TGTGCCTGGAGTGCACAGGGTGGTGAGCAGTTCTTC.

In the case of this clone: At one of its ends the junction is not consistent with the germline gene, which may arise from a read error. J is TRBJ1-1 and V is TRBV7-7; D ambiguous. Germline CDR1 and CDR2: SSHAT and FNYEAQ (reference sequence). The CDR3 spans 13 residues. The CDR3 sequence is CASSAQMNTEAFF. CDR3 DNA: TGTGCTAGCAGCGCTCAGATGAACACTGAAGCTTTCTTT.

The V gene is TRBV4-1, the J gene TRBJ1-2; no reliable D call. The V end lost 1 base, the J end lost 9 bases, and 12 bases lay between the germline ends. Per germline, CDR1 MGHRA and CDR2 YSYEKL. CDR3 length: 13 residues. CDR3 DNA sequence: TGCGCCAGCAGCCAAGGAAACGGGATGCGCTACACCTTC. This codes for CASSQGNGMRYTF.

This sequence joins TRBV7-3 and TRBJ2-2; D is unresolved. CDR3 length: 14 residues. CDR1 and CDR2 from the germline V gene are SGHTA and FQGTGA. Trimming shortened V by 5 bases and J by 1 base, and 8 bases separated the two germline ends. The CDR3 region is CASSLTVNTGELFF. CDR3 in DNA: TGTGCCAGCAGCCTTACGGTGAACACCGGGGAGCTGTTTTTT.

The V gene is TRBV19, the J gene TRBJ2-5, with a weak D call TRBD1 (5 bases). Germline CDR1 LNHDA, CDR2 SQIVND (reference sequence). Deletions cut 4 bases from V and 1 base from J, with 10 bases between. This CDR3 spans 14 amino acids. In DNA form, the CDR3 reads TGTGCCAGTAGTAACGGAAGGGGCCAAGAGACCCAGTACTTC. It encodes CASSNGRGQETQYF.

The chain has TRBV7-2 and TRBJ1-2; D perhaps matches TRBD1 (6 bases). V dropped 4 bases and J dropped 4 bases, with 13 bases sitting between them. The CDR3 contains 14 residues. Germline lookup yields CDR1 SGHTA and CDR2 FQGNSA. This chain's CDR3 is CASSSRRQVYGYTF. CDR3 sequence (DNA): TGTGCCAGCAGCTCGAGACGACAGGTCTATGGCTACACCTTC.

The chain employs TRBV12-5 and TRBJ2-5; maybe TRBD2 (5 bases). Trimming pared 0 bases from V and 7 bases from J, leaving 9 bases between. The germline V gene has CDR1 LGHNT and CDR2 FRNRAP. CDR3 length: 13 residues. The CDR3 spells CASGLVSAGTQYF. In DNA form, the CDR3 reads TGTGCTAGTGGTTTGGTATCCGCGGGGACCCAGTACTTC.

The chain is built from TRBV5-1 and TRBJ1-1; 9 positions match TRBD1. The CDR3 is 14 amino acids. CDR1 and CDR2 (germline): SGHRS, YFSETQ. The junction had 2 bases not matched to a gene; V was cut back by 4 bases and J by 1 base. The CDR3 spells CASSGGQGNTEAFF. For the CDR3, the DNA is TGCGCCAGCAGCGGGGGACAGGGGAACACTGAAGCTTTCTTT. Together with reference TRBV5-1 and TRBJ1-1, the CDR3 gives the full variable domain: KAGVTQTPRYLIKTRGQQVTLSCSPISGHRSVSWYQQTPGQGLQFLFEYFSETQRNKGNFPGRFSGRQFSNSRSEMNVSTLELGDSALYLCASSGGQGNTEAFFGQGTRLTVV.

V and J are TRBV19 and TRBJ1-6; D is uncertain. The germline CDR1 and CDR2 sequences are LNHDA and SQIVND (reference sequence). Trimming removed 5 bases from V and 5 bases from J, with 19 bases in between. The CDR3 is 17 residues long. The CDR3 reads CASSGLFVREHNSPLHF. The CDR3 DNA follows: TGTGCCAGTAGTGGGCTCTTCGTTCGGGAACATAATTCACCCCTCCACTTT.

In this sample, this clone turned up a few times. The rearrangement uses TRBV6-5 and TRBJ1-1, with D tentatively TRBD1 (5 bases). Trimming took off 6 bases at V and 4 bases at J, with 9 bases between the two ends. The CDR3 has 12 residues. The germline V gene encodes CDR1 MNHEY and CDR2 SVGAGI. This chain's CDR3 is CASSRGGTEAFF. The CDR3 region has the DNA TGTGCCAGCAGCCGGGGGGGCACTGAAGCTTTCTTT.

The chain couples TRBV19 to TRBJ1-6, with 7 nucleotides matching TRBD1. V was clipped by 9 bases and J by 4 bases; unmatched bases: 9. Per germline, CDR1 LNHDA and CDR2 SQIVND (reference sequence). This CDR3 has 15 amino acids. The CDR3 DNA reads TGTGCCAGCCTCCTGAAGACAGGGTATAATTCACCCCTCCACTTT. Its protein product is CASLLKTGYNSPLHF.

The V call is TRBV18, the J call TRBJ2-2; D perhaps matches TRBD2 (5 bases). The germline gives CDR1 KGHSH, CDR2 LQKENI. V lost 2 bases and J lost 5, with 12 bases in between. The CDR3 sequence is 15 residues long. CDR3 in DNA: TGTGCCAGCTCACCAGGGCTAGCCTCAACCGGGGAGCTGTTTTTT. It translates to CASSPGLASTGELFF. Drawing the rest from reference TRBV18 and TRBJ2-2, the complete variable domain is NAGVMQNPRHLVRRRGQEARLRCSPMKGHSHVYWYRQLPEEGLKFMVYLQKENIIDESGMPKERFSAEFPKEGPSILRIQQVVRGDSAAYFCASSPGLASTGELFFGEGSRLTVL.

V and J are TRBV19 and TRBJ2-4; D not resolved. Trimming stripped 2 bases from V and 4 bases from J, with 9 bases between. The germline V gene has CDR1 LNHDA and CDR2 SQIVND (reference sequence). The CDR3 spans 14 residues. Here the CDR3 DNA reads TGTGCCAGTAGTATACTGGGCACAAAAAACATTCAGTACTTC. It encodes CASSILGTKNIQYF.